Each of the 12 T cell receptor beta chains below was sequenced from the same sample in a study of control samples from healthy donors and cancer patients. TCRdb's table, derived via immunoSEQ multiplex PCR, lists solely in-frame clones and lacks some. This sample has 90,000 to 110,000 clones, with about 80% found just once. Sequenced material: blood. The receptor source for this set is a woman aged 50 to 60 in good health.

The gene calls are TRBV5-1 and TRBJ2-1, with 10 bases aligning to TRBD2. Germline V gene data show CDR1 as SGHRS and CDR2 as YFSETQ. The CDR3 runs to 15 residues. Germline trimming cut 4 bases from V and 5 bases from J; bases unmatched to any gene: 6. CDR3 DNA sequence: TGCGCCAGCAGCGCTAGCGGGAGTATTAACAATGAGCAGTTCTTC. Its protein is CASSASGSINNEQFF.

This chain uses TRBV7-2 with TRBJ1-3, with a possible D match to TRBD1 (5 bases). The CDR3 runs to 14 residues. V was clipped by 1 base and J by 4 bases, with 8 bases between them. CDR1 is SGHTA, CDR2 FQGNSA, per germline. This CDR3 is CASSLVGTGNTIYF. Written as DNA, the CDR3 is TGTGCCAGCAGCTTAGTAGGGACCGGAAACACCATATATTTT.

This clone was found once. V usage is TRBV9 and J usage is TRBJ2-5, with 7 nucleotides matching TRBD1. The CDR3 runs to 16 residues. The V gene end was trimmed by 3 bases and the J gene end by 2 bases; junction bases not matched to a gene: 10. The germline V gene has CDR1 SGDLS and CDR2 YYNGEE. CDR3 bases: TGTGCCAGCAGCGAGGGGGCGGCAGCAGAACAAGAGACCCAGTACTTC. It translates to CASSEGAAAEQETQYF. Full variable domain (missing parts from reference TRBV9 and TRBJ2-5): DSGVTQTPKHLITATGQRVTLRCSPRSGDLSVYWYQQSLDQGLQFLIQYYNGEERAKGNILERFSAQQFPDLHSELNLSSLELGDSALYFCASSEGAAAEQETQYFGPGTRLLVL.

V is TRBV7-9 and J is TRBJ2-1, with D hard to call. CDR3 length equals 15 residues. The V gene's germline CDR1 is SEHNR and CDR2 FQNEAQ (reference sequence). The V gene lost 5 bases and the J gene lost 10 bases, with 21 bases spanning the gap. CDR3 protein: CASSERSRINLEQFF. The DNA for the CDR3 is TGTGCCAGCAGCGAAAGGAGCCGGATAAACCTCGAGCAGTTCTTC.

V usage is TRBV7-2 and J usage is TRBJ2-7; D is perhaps TRBD1 (6 bases). The CDR3 runs 17 residues. Trimming left V 1 base short and J 1 base short, with 17 bases between. Germline assignment: CDR1 SGHTA and CDR2 FQGNSA. The CDR3, as DNA: TGTGCCAGCAGCTTAGAAGGCCCGGGACAAGTTTCCTACGAGCAGTACTTC. This sequence encodes CASSLEGPGQVSYEQYF.

The rearrangement links TRBV6-5 to TRBJ1-2, with a tentative D call TRBD1 (5 bases). Germline V CDR1 and CDR2: MNHEY, SVGAGI. V was clipped by 4 bases and J by 8 bases, with 11 bases between them. The CDR3 has 12 amino acids. Here the CDR3 DNA reads TGTGCCAGCAGTTCAGGGTTTTACGGCTACACCTTC. Protein product: CASSSGFYGYTF.

The chain joins TRBV11-3 to TRBJ2-1; TRBD2 matches at 15 bases. The length of the CDR3 is 16 residues. J gave up 6 bases and V 4 bases, and 4 bases lay outside the gene matches. CDR1 is SGHNT and CDR2 is YENEEA in the germline V gene. This CDR3 reads CASSWGLAGGVNEQFF. CDR3 nucleotide sequence: TGTGCCAGCAGCTGGGGACTAGCGGGAGGAGTCAATGAGCAGTTCTTC.

This chain uses TRBV27 with TRBJ1-1; tentatively, D is TRBD1 (6 bases). Germline CDR1 MNHEY, CDR2 SMNVEV (reference sequence). CDR3 length equals 14 residues. Deletions cut 5 bases from V and 3 bases from J, with 13 bases between. CDR3 protein: CASSPLGGYTEAFF. CDR3 nucleotide sequence: TGTGCCAGCAGTCCCTTAGGGGGGTACACTGAAGCTTTCTTT.

This chain connects TRBV7-2 to TRBJ1-5; D may be TRBD1 (6 bases). The CDR3 runs 15 residues. Looked up from germline, CDR1 is SGHTA and CDR2 is FQGNSA. Trimming pared 2 bases from V and 4 bases from J, leaving 12 bases between. CDR3 nucleotide sequence: TGTGCCAGCAGCTTAAACCCCAGGGGAAATCAGCCCCAGCATTTT. It yields the protein CASSLNPRGNQPQHF.

The rearrangement joins TRBV18 to TRBJ1-5, with 8 bases that match TRBD1. Germline V gene data show CDR1 as KGHSH and CDR2 as LQKENI. Trimming at V came to 3 bases and at J to 9 bases, leaving 10 bases not matched to a gene. The CDR3 sequence is 15 residues long. CDR3 in DNA: TGTGCCAGCTCACCCGTGGGACAGGCCGGAGGGCCCCAGCATTTT. Its protein is CASSPVGQAGGPQHF.

The chain uses TRBV7-2 and TRBJ1-2; D gene unclear. The germline gives CDR1 SGHTA, CDR2 FQGNSA. The germline V and J ends were trimmed by 1 base and 5 bases, with 8 bases remaining between them. The CDR3 is 13 amino acids. CDR3 sequence reads: CASSLGGEYGYTF. The CDR3 DNA is TGTGCCAGCAGCTTAGGCGGAGAGTATGGCTACACCTTC. The variable domain in full, with the rest retrieved from reference TRBV7-2 and TRBJ1-2, is GAGVSQSPSNKVTEKGKDVELRCDPISGHTALYWYRQSLGQGLEFLIYFQGNSAPDKSGLPSDRFSAERTGGSVSTLTIQRTQQEDSAVYLCASSLGGEYGYTFGSGTRLTVV.

The V gene is TRBV16, the J gene TRBJ2-3; D is perhaps TRBD2 (5 bases). CDR1 is KGHSY, CDR2 FQNENV, per germline. Trimming took 1 base from V and 4 from J, leaving 12 bases between them. CDR3 length: 15 amino acids. For the CDR3, the DNA is TGTGCCAGCAGCCAATTAGCGAAGGTCTCAGATACGCAGTATTTT. Its translation is CASSQLAKVSDTQYF. Full variable domain (outside the CDR3, taken from reference TRBV16 and TRBJ2-3): GEEVAQTPKHLVRGEGQKAKLYCAPIKGHSYVFWYQQVLKNEFKFLISFQNENVFDETGMPKERFSAKCLPNSPCSLEIQATKLEDSAVYFCASSQLAKVSDTQYFGPGTRLTVL.